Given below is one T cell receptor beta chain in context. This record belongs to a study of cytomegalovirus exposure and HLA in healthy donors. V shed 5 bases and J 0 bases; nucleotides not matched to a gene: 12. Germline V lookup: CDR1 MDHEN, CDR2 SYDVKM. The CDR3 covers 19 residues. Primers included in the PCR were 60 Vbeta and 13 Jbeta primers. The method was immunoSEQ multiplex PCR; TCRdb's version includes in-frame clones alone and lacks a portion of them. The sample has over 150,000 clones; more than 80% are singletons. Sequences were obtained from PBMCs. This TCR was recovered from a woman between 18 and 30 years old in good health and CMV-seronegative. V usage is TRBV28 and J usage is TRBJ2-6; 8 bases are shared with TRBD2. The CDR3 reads CASSTLPGLGFSGANVLTF. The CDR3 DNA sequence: TGTGCCAGCAGTACACTACCGGGACTAGGGTTCTCTGGGGCCAACGTCCTGACTTTC.